The subject of this entry is one T cell receptor (beta chain). A single count supports this clonotype. Its binding antigen is unknown. No base qualities exist here, and no much larger clone lies one base off it. Taken from cysteine to phenylalanine, the CDR3 has 13 residues. Here the CDR3 DNA is all that survives: 39 bases in frame from base 1. V and J are truncated by 0 bases and 3 bases respectively, leaving an intervening sequence of 8 bases. The germline V gene gives CDR1 as SQVTM and CDR2 as ANQGSEA. The sample originates from a study of naive and memory T cell subsets (dated 2017 in TCRdb). At the level of the whole study: An open-source, UMI-based TCR alpha and beta sequencing pipeline was applied to sorted naive and memory peripheral blood T cell subsets. Complete agreement was observed between the functional CMV T cell responses and the IgG serology results. RNA was DNase-treated and reverse transcribed with TCR constant-region primers, mostly using SuperScript III.

Findings and caveats that apply to the study as a whole: A few larger clonotypes were present in naive repertoires, especially CD8 naive repertoires, and these clonotypes were possibly memory cells re-expressing CD45RA. The repertoire findings for the naive and memory subsets could not be validated, as no ground truth was available. Each clonotype was defined as a single alpha or beta chain sequence rather than as a paired alpha/beta receptor. TCR abundance followed a power law with an exponent that was different for naive and memory subsets but consistent across the three individuals. After error correction, over 85% of naive TCR sequences appeared only once, giving much steeper abundance distributions than memory subsets. RNA-based TCR counts may be affected by expression changes linked to T cell activation and differentiation. In both CD4 and CD8 cells, a rise in Gini index and a fall in Shannon and inverse Simpson diversity were observed from naive through CM, EM and EMRA.

TCR alpha and beta chain libraries were amplified separately from the second PCR step onward. To determine each donor's CMV status, fresh PBMCs were stimulated overnight with CMV viral lysate, and IFNgamma production from CD4+ T cells was then assessed. CD4 T cells were positively selected with Miltenyi beads, followed by positive selection of CD8 T cells from the CD4-negative fraction. Cells stained for CD3, CD4, CD8, CD45RA, CD27 and a live/dead dye were sorted on a BD Aria II into four subsets by CD45RA and CD27. Blood came from three healthy volunteers, each fractionated into CD4 and CD8 T cells and then into four differentiation subsets. Approximately 120 ml of peripheral blood was taken from each donor, and PBMC were separated by density-gradient centrifugation on Ficoll-Paque PLUS. The sorted cells were lysed in RLT buffer, after which RNA was extracted using a Qiagen RNeasy kit and kept at -80 degrees C.

Library construction relied on UMI-ligation and nested PCR. An equimolar mix of two oligonucleotides covering both TRBC1 and TRBC2 was used as the beta constant-region primer. Four rounds of PCR, combining the SP2 primer with nested alpha and beta constant-region primers, were used to amplify the ligated cDNA. T4 RNA ligase 1 ligated a single-stranded oligonucleotide carrying the SP2 primer and a 12-nucleotide UMI to the cDNA 3' end. The ligation reaction was incubated at 16°C for roughly 19-24 hours. PCR2 was usually performed as a SYBR Green qPCR and halted at a preset threshold so that over-amplification would not occur. Every purification after the first one was done using Agencourt AMPure XP magnetic beads. Library amounts were measured by Qubit and library quality was assessed on a TapeStation, where the main peak was expected at around 650 bp. Sequencing of the pooled libraries was done on an Illumina MiSeq using v2 2x251 paired-end kits, which typically yielded about 0.85-2.3 million reads per sample. Each sample's library went into the pool at approximately 4.3 nM, and about 4.5-8% PhiX was added to help with cluster recognition. The study's own analysis went as follows. Decombinator assigned V and J genes to Demultiplexor-processed FASTQ reads by tag matching, allowing a single base-pair mismatch. Collapsinator relied on UMIs to fix sequencing errors as well as frequency errors caused by PCR heterogeneity. TCRs were translated and CDR3s were extracted from the conserved cysteine to the FGXG phenylalanine by CDR3Translator, with non-productive sequences being flagged. Gini, Shannon entropy and inverse Simpson indices were calculated on repertoires that had been subsampled to equal numbers of UMI-defined TCRs. Within the linear range, a power law was fitted to clonotype abundance distributions using maximum likelihood. On one naive CD8 sample, the pipeline and MIGEC gave similar UMI counts, unique TCR numbers and clonal distributions. One analysis removed from the naive repertoire any naive TCRs that were also present in any memory subset from the same donor. The repertoires were searched for some 7,300 CMV-associated CDR3 sequences that had been compiled from VDJdb and a published dataset. The public sequencing data were trimmed at Q25 with fastp and processed into clonotypes with MiXCR by TCRdb, which kept only in-frame beta chains. Every distinct CDR3 protein forms one entry, paired with its most common genes and DNA. The V and J calls here are based on TCRdb, not the publication. This sample gives fewer than 150,000 distinct CDR3 sequences in total; under 25% of them show up just once. The top ten clonotypes cover approximately 0.63% of the sample.

Material for sequencing was naive CD8+ T cells from blood. The meaning of the sample's cell subset or site label: naive T cells, CD45RA high CD27+. Recombination joined TRBV29-1 with TRBJ1-2; TRBD1 might be the D gene, on 5 matching bases. The receptor was derived from a human donor in good health. The base sequence is TGCAGCGTTGAAGAGTCAGGGTACTATGGCTACACCTTC. It encodes CSVEESGYYGYTF.